This paragraph reports one T cell receptor (beta chain). This sample is part of a study of OX40 agonist ivuxolimab in advanced cancers. J lost 5 bases, V lost 5 bases, and 11 bases had no gene match. CDR1 is SEHNR and CDR2 is FQNEAQ in the germline V gene (reference sequence). CDR3 size: 15 residues. TCRdb's copy holds only in-frame clones and misses some; the assay was immunoSEQ multiplex PCR. The sample contains tens of thousands of clones, around 81% of which appear only once. This chain uses TRBV7-9 with TRBJ2-5; 7 nucleotides match TRBD1. The clonotype originates from an adult with an advanced solid tumor such as melanoma, head and neck, liver or kidney cancer. Material: CD4+ or CD8+ T cells sorted from blood, obtained in a trial of the OX40 agonist ivuxolimab. The CDR3 DNA follows: TGTGCCAGCAGCCAAATACTTAGGGGACAGGAGACCCAGTACTTC. It yields the protein CASSQILRGQETQYF.